This T cell receptor beta chain was recovered during a study of shared clonotypes between healthy human individuals. About the research overall: Each donor contributed plates that comprised three CD4 naive, three CD4 memory, two CD8 naive and one CD8 memory. Study-level results: Generation of non-shared clonotypes was less probable than generation of clonotypes shared by all four donors.

Method: immunoSEQ multiplex PCR; TCRdb's copy keeps in-frame clones and lacks some. In the table there are just under 350,000 clones, less than 75% of which are singletons. A CD45RA+ naive subset and a CD45RA-negative memory subset were split from CD4+ cells. Note on this clone: Its antigen is as yet unknown.

There are 13 residues in the CDR3. V lost 2 bases and J lost 2, with 7 bases in between. Germline V gene data show CDR1 as KGHSH and CDR2 as LQKENI. The chain employs TRBV18 and TRBJ2-7; D is unclear. The material sequenced was memory CD4+ T cells sorted from blood. Specified subset: CD45RA-negative fraction. This sequence originates from a man aged 25-40 years in good health. The CDR3 bases are TGTGCCAGCTCACCAGGAACCCCCTACGAGCAGTACTTC. Amino acid sequence: CASSPGTPYEQYF.